This record covers a single TCR beta chain. TCRdb keeps only in-frame clones here, not all; method: immunoSEQ multiplex PCR. The sample contains 60,000 to 65,000 clones, over 80% of which appear only once. This sample is part of a study of T cell changes during pregnancy in multiple sclerosis. Trimming cost V 4 bases and J 6 bases; bases outside gene matches: 7. The germline V gene has CDR1 MNHEY and CDR2 SMNVEV (reference sequence). This CDR3 is 14 amino acids long. V is TRBV27 and J is TRBJ1-2; 8 bases agree with TRBD1. This specimen was peripheral blood, taken in the first trimester of pregnancy. This receptor was identified in a female donor with multiple sclerosis, enrolled in a pregnancy study. CDR3: CASSSRQGFNGYTF. The CDR3 DNA sequence: TGTGCCAGCAGTTCCCGACAGGGGTTTAATGGCTACACCTTC.